This TCR beta chain came from a study of cytomegalovirus exposure and HLA in healthy donors. At the level of the study: Unique TCRs from HLA-typed donors, some 85 million of them, were held in an early data release.

Concerning this clone itself: Antigen: not known.

The PCR employed 60 Vbeta primers together with 13 Jbeta primers. The protocol was immunoSEQ multiplex PCR, while the TCRdb copy is restricted to in-frame clones and leaves out a portion. Recorded for this sample: over 25,000 clones. Broader study findings: Clonal expansion, a later analysis showed, was greater in HLA-associated TCR beta chains than in equally common others.

This CDR3 is built from 13 residues. Germline CDR1 reads ENHRY; CDR2 reads SYGVKD. The V end was cut by 11 bases, the J end by 1 base, with 14 bases between. This TCR came from a man aged 25 to 45 in good health and CMV-seronegative. V usage is TRBV10-3 and J usage is TRBJ1-2; perhaps TRBD1 as D (6 bases). Source material: PBMCs. In DNA, the CDR3 is TGTGCCGCACGGGACAACCTTAACTATGGCTACACCTTC. As protein: CAARDNLNYGYTF.